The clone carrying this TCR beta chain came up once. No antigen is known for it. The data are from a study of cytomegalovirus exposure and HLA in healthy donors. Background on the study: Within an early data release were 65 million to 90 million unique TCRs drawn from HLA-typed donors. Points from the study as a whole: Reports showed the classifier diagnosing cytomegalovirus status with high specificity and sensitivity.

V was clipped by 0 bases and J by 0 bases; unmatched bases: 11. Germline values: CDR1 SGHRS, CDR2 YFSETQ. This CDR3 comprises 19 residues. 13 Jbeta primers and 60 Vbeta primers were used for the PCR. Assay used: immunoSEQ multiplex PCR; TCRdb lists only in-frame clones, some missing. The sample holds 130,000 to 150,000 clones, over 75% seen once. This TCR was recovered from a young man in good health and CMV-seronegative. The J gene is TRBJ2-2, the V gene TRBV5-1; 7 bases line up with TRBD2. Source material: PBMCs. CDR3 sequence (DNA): TGCGCCAGCAGCTTGGCCAGTACTAGCGCTGCCGCGAACACCGGGGAGCTGTTTTTT. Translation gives CASSLASTSAAANTGELFF.